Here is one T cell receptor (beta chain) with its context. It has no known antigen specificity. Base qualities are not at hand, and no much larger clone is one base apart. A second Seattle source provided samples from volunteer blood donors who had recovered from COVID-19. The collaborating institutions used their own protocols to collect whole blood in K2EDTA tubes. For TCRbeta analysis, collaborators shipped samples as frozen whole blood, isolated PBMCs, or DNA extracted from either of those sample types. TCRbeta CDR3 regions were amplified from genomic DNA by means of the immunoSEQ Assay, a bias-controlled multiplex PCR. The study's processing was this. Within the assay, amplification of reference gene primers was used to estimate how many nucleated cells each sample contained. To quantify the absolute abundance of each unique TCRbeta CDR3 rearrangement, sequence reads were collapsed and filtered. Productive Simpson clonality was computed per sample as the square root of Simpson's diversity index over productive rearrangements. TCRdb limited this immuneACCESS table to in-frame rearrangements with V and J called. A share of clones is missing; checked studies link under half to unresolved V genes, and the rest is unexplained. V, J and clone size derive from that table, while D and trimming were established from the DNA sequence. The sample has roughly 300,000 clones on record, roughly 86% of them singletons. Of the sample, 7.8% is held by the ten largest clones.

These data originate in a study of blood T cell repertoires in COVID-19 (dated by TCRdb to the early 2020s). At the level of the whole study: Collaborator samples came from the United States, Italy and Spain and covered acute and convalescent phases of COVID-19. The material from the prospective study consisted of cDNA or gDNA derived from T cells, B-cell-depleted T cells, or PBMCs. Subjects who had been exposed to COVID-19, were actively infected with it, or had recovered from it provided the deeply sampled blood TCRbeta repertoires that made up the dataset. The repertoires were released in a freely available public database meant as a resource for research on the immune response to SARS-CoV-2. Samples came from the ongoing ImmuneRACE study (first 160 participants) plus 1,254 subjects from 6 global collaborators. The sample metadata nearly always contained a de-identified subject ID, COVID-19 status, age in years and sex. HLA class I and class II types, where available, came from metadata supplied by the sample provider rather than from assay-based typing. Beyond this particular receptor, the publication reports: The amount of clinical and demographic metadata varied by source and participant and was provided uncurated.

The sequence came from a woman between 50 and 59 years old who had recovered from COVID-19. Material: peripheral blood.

CDR3 loop: CASSLKQEEEKLFF. The bases are TGTGCCAGCAGCTTAAAACAGGAAGAAGAAAAACTGTTTTTT. Recombination joined TRBV5-4 with TRBJ1-4, and possibly TRBD1, on 5 matching bases. There are 14 amino acids in the CDR3, from cysteine to phenylalanine inclusive. Only CDR3 DNA is held: 42 bases, read in frame from base 1. CDR1 is given as SGHNT and CDR2 as YYREEE, both from the germline V gene (reference sequence). V and J lose 2 bases and 8 bases, and a span of 13 bases separates them.